This is a list of T cell receptor beta chains from one sample in a study of cytomegalovirus exposure and HLA in healthy donors. Data came from immunoSEQ multiplex PCR; TCRdb stores just in-frame clones and leaves some out. Among tens of thousands of clones, approximately 69% were seen once, and the ten largest hold around 5.6%. The sample was PBMCs. The receptors stem from a boy aged 5-17 years in good health and CMV-seropositive. CDR3s include the opening cysteine and the closing phenylalanine or tryptophan. The D gene is left open where the match is weak. Clone size is given for some rows only: seen once, a few or many times, or a class if the clone is expanded.

cdr3_length	clone_size	d_call	v_call	j_call	cdr3_aa	cdr3_nt
14	-	TRBD1	TRBV27	TRBJ1-1	CASSIRDSNTEAFF	TGTGCCAGCAGTATAAGGGACAGTAACACTGAAGCTTTCTTT
13	-	-	TRBV14	TRBJ1-1	CASSQGGGPEAFF	TGTGCCAGCAGCCAAGGGGGGGGTCCGGAAGCTTTCTTT
15	few	TRBD2	TRBV5-1	TRBJ2-1	CASSPRGLAGLEQFF	TGCGCCAGCAGCCCGAGAGGACTAGCCGGGCTTGAGCAGTTCTTC
15	-	TRBD1	TRBV5-4	TRBJ2-3	CASSLRTGGTDTQYF	TGTGCCAGCAGCTTGAGGACAGGGGGCACAGATACGCAGTATTTT
15	-	-	TRBV19	TRBJ1-2	CASSSLDRYNYGYTF	TGTGCCAGTAGTTCCCTCGACAGATATAACTATGGCTACACCTTC
15	once	-	TRBV19	TRBJ2-2	CASSIGGRFTGELFF	TGTGCCAGTAGTATCGGGGGACGGTTCACCGGGGAGCTGTTTTTT
14	-	-	TRBV30	TRBJ1-5	CAWTGHGLNQPQHF	TGTGCCTGGACCGGACATGGGCTCAATCAGCCCCAGCATTTT
11	-	-	TRBV6-4	TRBJ1-4	CASSEQEKLFF	TGTGCCAGCAGTGAACAGGAAAAACTGTTTTTT
11	-	-	TRBV20-1	TRBJ1-1	CSARTVRKAFF	TGCAGTGCTAGGACAGTCAGAAAAGCTTTCTTT
15	-	TRBD1	TRBV30	TRBJ1-1	CAWSPLLTGQAEAFF	TGTGCCTGGAGCCCCTTACTGACAGGACAGGCTGAAGCTTTCTTT
15	-	TRBD1	TRBV7-9	TRBJ2-7	CASSLTGDRAYEQYF	TGTGCCAGCAGCTTAACTGGGGACAGGGCCTACGAGCAGTACTTC
16	-	-	TRBV5-1	TRBJ2-2	CASSLVGRVNTGELFF	TGCGCCAGCAGCTTGGTTGGCAGGGTGAACACCGGGGAGCTGTTTTTT
14	-	TRBD1	TRBV5-1	TRBJ1-1	CASSVDRGNTEAFF	TGCGCCAGCAGCGTCGACAGGGGGAACACTGAAGCTTTCTTT
19	-	-	TRBV7-7	TRBJ1-5	CASSFPSSGGGSYNQPQHF	TGTGCCAGCAGCTTCCCTTCAAGTGGGGGGGGCTCCTACAATCAGCCCCAGCATTTT
15	few	TRBD1	TRBV25-1	TRBJ2-7	CASSEETGGRYEQYF	TGTGCCAGCAGTGAAGAAACAGGGGGCCGTTACGAGCAGTACTTC
13	-	-	TRBV2	TRBJ1-2	CASSEGVGRGYTF	TGTGCCAGCAGTGAAGGCGTGGGCCGCGGCTACACCTTC
11	once	-	TRBV29-1	TRBJ1-1	CSGQGNTEAFF	TGCAGCGGGCAGGGGAACACTGAAGCTTTCTTT
12	-	TRBD2	TRBV29-1	TRBJ2-7	CSVSGGIYEQYF	TGCAGCGTTTCGGGGGGGATCTACGAGCAGTACTTC
16	-	TRBD2	TRBV11-2	TRBJ2-2	CASSLRLAGGPGELFF	TGTGCCAGCAGCCTTCGACTAGCGGGAGGGCCCGGGGAGCTGTTTTTT
15	-	TRBD2	TRBV10-2	TRBJ2-1	CASSMTSGSGNEQFF	TGCGCCAGCAGTATGACTAGCGGGAGTGGGAATGAGCAGTTCTTC
12	-	-	TRBV2	TRBJ1-4	CASSDNREKLFF	TGTGCCAGCAGTGACAATCGGGAAAAACTGTTTTTT
13	-	-	TRBV7-9	TRBJ1-1	CASSPFQGTEAFF	TGTGCCAGCAGCCCATTTCAAGGGACAGAAGCTTTCTTT
17	-	TRBD2	TRBV5-1	TRBJ2-1	CASSRRVAGGNLNEQFF	TGCGCCAGCAGCAGGCGGGTAGCGGGAGGAAACCTCAATGAGCAGTTCTTC
15	-	-	TRBV5-1	TRBJ2-7	CASSLGLSGGSEQYF	TGCGCCAGCAGCTTGGGACTAAGCGGCGGTAGCGAGCAGTACTTC
14	few	TRBD1	TRBV6-1	TRBJ2-7	CASRWGQALYEQYF	TGTGCCAGCAGGTGGGGACAGGCGCTCTACGAGCAGTACTTC
13	-	-	TRBV30	TRBJ1-1	CAWSGARRTEAFF	TGTGCCTGGAGTGGGGCCAGACGGACTGAAGCTTTCTTT
14	-	-	TRBV5-1	TRBJ1-1	CASNTLQGSTEAFF	TGCGCCAGCAACACCCTACAGGGTAGCACTGAAGCTTTCTTT
15	few	TRBD1	TRBV2	TRBJ1-1	CASSETGQGATEAFF	TGTGCCAGCAGTGAAACCGGACAGGGGGCAACTGAAGCTTTCTTT
15	few	TRBD1	TRBV6-1	TRBJ1-6	CASSDLTGRNSPLHF	TGTGCCAGCAGTGACCTGACAGGGAGAAATTCACCCCTCCACTTT
15	-	TRBD1	TRBV6-6	TRBJ2-4	CASRGQGLAKNIQYF	TGTGCCAGCAGGGGACAGGGACTAGCCAAAAACATTCAGTACTTC
15	few	-	TRBV9	TRBJ1-2	CASSDARAPLYGYPF	TGTGCCAGCAGCGACGCGCGGGCGCCGCTCTATGGCTACCCCTTC
16	-	TRBD2	TRBV18	TRBJ2-7	CASSPALAGAQYEQYF	TGTGCCAGCTCACCCGCCCTAGCGGGGGCTCAATACGAGCAGTACTTC
11	-	-	TRBV6-1	TRBJ1-3	CASADRNTIYF	TGTGCCAGCGCCGATCGGAACACCATATATTTT
13	-	-	TRBV6-5	TRBJ2-1	CASRGHNYNEQFF	TGTGCCAGCAGGGGACATAACTACAATGAGCAGTTCTTC
15	-	-	TRBV7-2	TRBJ1-4	CASSLGGQGNEKLFF	TGTGCCAGCAGCTTAGGGGGCCAGGGTAATGAAAAACTGTTTTTT
12	-	-	TRBV5-4	TRBJ1-2	CASTDRGYGYTF	TGTGCCAGCACCGACAGAGGTTATGGCTACACCTTC
14	-	TRBD2	TRBV5-5	TRBJ2-7	CASRTGTSVGEQYF	TGTGCCAGCAGGACCGGGACTAGCGTTGGCGAGCAGTACTTC
14	few	TRBD1	TRBV9	TRBJ1-4	CASGTAATNEKLFF	TGTGCCAGCGGGACAGCCGCAACTAATGAAAAACTGTTTTTT
16	-	TRBD1	TRBV30	TRBJ1-6	CAWSVASGTGNSPLHF	TGTGCCTGGAGTGTAGCCTCCGGGACAGGGAATTCACCCCTCCACTTT
16	-	TRBD1	TRBV19	TRBJ2-7	CASSPRRDRGSYEQYF	TGTGCCAGTAGTCCACGTCGGGACAGGGGCTCCTACGAGCAGTACTTC
14	-	TRBD1	TRBV25-1	TRBJ1-1	CASSARDRDTEAFF	TGTGCCAGCAGTGCCCGGGACAGGGACACTGAAGCTTTCTTT
16	-	TRBD1	TRBV14	TRBJ1-5	CASSQLDRGSYQPQHF	TGTGCCAGCAGCCAACTAGACAGGGGATCGTATCAGCCCCAGCATTTT
17	-	TRBD2	TRBV6-1	TRBJ2-3	CASSEVLWASGRNTQYF	TGTGCCAGCAGTGAAGTCCTTTGGGCTAGCGGGAGAAATACGCAGTATTTT
15	-	-	TRBV25-1	TRBJ2-7	CASSESGRVLYEQYF	TGTGCCAGCAGTGAATCTGGGCGGGTCCTCTACGAGCAGTACTTC
14	-	-	TRBV5-1	TRBJ2-1	CASSLAIVFNEQFF	TGCGCCAGCAGCTTGGCCATAGTTTTCAATGAGCAGTTCTTC
14	-	-	TRBV2	TRBJ1-2	CASSELQINYGYTF	TGTGCCAGCAGTGAGTTACAAATTAACTATGGCTACACCTTC
16	-	TRBD2	TRBV19	TRBJ2-1	CASSPGLYREGGEQFF	TGTGCCAGTAGCCCCGGACTATATCGGGAGGGGGGTGAGCAGTTCTTC
12	-	-	TRBV7-8	TRBJ2-2	CASSSNTGELFF	TGTGCCAGCAGCTCTAACACCGGGGAGCTGTTTTTT
14	-	TRBD1	TRBV19	TRBJ1-6	CASNPGQENSPLHF	TGTGCCAGTAATCCGGGACAGGAAAATTCACCCCTCCACTTT
14	-	TRBD1	TRBV30	TRBJ1-5	CAWSVRGQGGPQHF	TGTGCCTGGAGTGTACGTGGACAGGGAGGCCCCCAGCATTTT